This TCR beta chain derives from a study of blood T cell repertoires in COVID-19. V was clipped by 5 bases and J by 7 bases; unmatched bases: 11. The CDR3 covers 16 residues. Germline V gene data show CDR1 as MRHNA and CDR2 as SNTAGT. Per the original data handling: Reference gene primer amplification yielded estimated nucleated cell counts. The protocol was immunoSEQ multiplex PCR, while the TCRdb copy is restricted to in-frame clones and leaves out a portion. The DNA was the basis for D and trimming; V, J and clone size are from that table. This table has hundreds of thousands of clones, about 90% appearing once.

Sequencing input: peripheral blood. This TCR came from a woman aged 35 to 49 who had recovered from COVID-19. The chain employs TRBV6-4 and TRBJ2-2, with 9 bases lining up with TRBD1. CDR3 sequence (DNA): TGTGCCAGCAGTCCCGGGACAGGGTCTGCAGGCGGGGAGCTGTTTTTT. This encodes CASSPGTGSAGGELFF.